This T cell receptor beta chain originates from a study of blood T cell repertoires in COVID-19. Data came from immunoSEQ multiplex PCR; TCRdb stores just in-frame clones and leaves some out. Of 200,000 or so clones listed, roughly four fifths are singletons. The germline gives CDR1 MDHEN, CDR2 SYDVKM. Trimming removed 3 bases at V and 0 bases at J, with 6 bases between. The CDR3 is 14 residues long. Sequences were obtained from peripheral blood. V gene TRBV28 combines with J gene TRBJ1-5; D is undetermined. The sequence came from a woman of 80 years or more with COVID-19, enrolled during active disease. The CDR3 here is CASSFRYSNQPQHF. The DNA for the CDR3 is TGTGCCAGCAGTTTTCGGTATAGCAATCAGCCCCAGCATTTT.